The T cell receptor (beta chain) under discussion was sequenced for a study of neurological immune-mediated disorders. This clonotype was seen many times. Time point reported: longitudinal time-point 1 (baseline). The study built unsorted libraries from 2 million PBMCs kept at -80 C. TCRdb independently ran MiXCR on the 5' RACE reads; one entry per CDR3 protein. The sample carries some 37,000 distinct CDR3 sequences, around 2.9% recorded once. Germline CDR1 SGHAT, CDR2 FQNNGV. The V and J ends lost 1 base and 5 bases, in that order; junction bases with no gene match: 4. The CDR3 is 15 residues long. The clonotype originates from a woman aged 60-75 years with multiple sclerosis. The rearrangement joins TRBV11-2 to TRBJ2-2; 7 nucleotides match TRBD2. Sample: PBMCs. The CDR3 is CASSLVRGETGELFF. The CDR3 region has the DNA TGTGCCAGCAGCTTAGTCCGGGGGGAGACCGGGGAGCTGTTTTTT.